Sequencing of this TCR beta chain was carried out in a study of blood T cell repertoires in COVID-19. The overall study: COVID-19 samples from acute and convalescent phases originated in the United States, Italy and Spain. PBMCs, B-cell-depleted T cells, or T cells provided the cDNA or gDNA that made up the material.

The CDR3 is made up of 15 amino acids. The germline gives CDR1 SNHLY, CDR2 FYNNEI. V was clipped by 4 bases and J by 0 bases; unmatched bases: 3. Methods used by the authors: Estimation of nucleated cell counts relied on the amplification of reference gene primers. Profiling relied on immunoSEQ multiplex PCR, and the TCRdb table lists in-frame clones only, not all of them. V and J calls and clone size are copied from that table; D and trimming were computed from the DNA. The data show some 200,000 clones, 75% to 80% seen once. Input material: peripheral blood. The sequence was obtained from a woman in her forties or fifties with active or convalescent COVID-19. The J gene is TRBJ1-3, the V gene TRBV2; TRBD1 matches at 7 bases. The CDR3 loop is CASSAWDSSGNTIYF. The CDR3 region has the DNA TGTGCCAGCAGTGCTTGGGACAGCTCTGGAAACACCATATATTTT.